This is a list of T cell receptor beta chains from one sample in a study of blood T cell repertoires in COVID-19. TCRdb's table, derived via immunoSEQ multiplex PCR, lists solely in-frame clones and lacks some. The data contain under 130,000 clones, roughly nine tenths of them singletons. Source material: peripheral blood. All receptors come from a woman older than 75 with acute or convalescent COVID-19. The CDR3 runs from the conserved cysteine through the conserved F or W. A D gene is named only where the DNA matches it firmly. Size is omitted from some rows. Given values are once, few, many or a class for expanded clones.

J gene: TRBJ1-3
V gene: TRBV30
D gene: NA
clone size: few
CDR3 DNA: TGTGCCTGGAGTCGGGACTCAGGCTCTGGAAACACCATATATTTT
CDR3 protein: CAWSRDSGSGNTIYF

J gene: TRBJ1-6
V gene: TRBV12-3/TRBV12-4
D gene: NA
clone size: NA
CDR3 DNA: TGTGCCAGCAGCTTAACGGGGTCTTCACCCCTCCACTTT
CDR3 protein: CASSLTGSSPLHF

J gene: TRBJ2-5
V gene: TRBV18
D gene: TRBD2
clone size: NA
CDR3 DNA: TGTGCCAGCTCACCGCTAGCGGGGGGACAAGAGACCCAGTACTTC
CDR3 protein: CASSPLAGGQETQYF

J gene: TRBJ1-3
V gene: TRBV16
D gene: NA
clone size: NA
CDR3 DNA: TGTGCCAGCAGCCAATCTCAGGGATACTCTGGAAACACCATATATTTT
CDR3 protein: CASSQSQGYSGNTIYF

J gene: TRBJ1-3
V gene: TRBV7-8
D gene: TRBD1
clone size: NA
CDR3 DNA: TGTGCCAGCAGCTTATCAGGGGGCTCTGGAAACACCATATATTTT
CDR3 protein: CASSLSGGSGNTIYF

J gene: TRBJ2-2
V gene: TRBV27
D gene: TRBD1
clone size: NA
CDR3 DNA: TGTGCCAGCACCCGGACAGGGTTGGTGGTTAACACCGGGGAGCTGTTTTTT
CDR3 protein: CASTRTGLVVNTGELFF

J gene: TRBJ1-5
V gene: TRBV10-3
D gene: TRBD1
clone size: once
CDR3 DNA: TGTGCCATCAGCTGGACAGGGGACGGCAATCAGCCCCAGCATTTT
CDR3 protein: CAISWTGDGNQPQHF

J gene: TRBJ2-4
V gene: TRBV2
D gene: TRBD2
clone size: NA
CDR3 DNA: TGTGCCAGCAGTCCACGACTAGCGGGGGCCATAAACATTCAGTACTTC
CDR3 protein: CASSPRLAGAINIQYF

J gene: TRBJ2-7
V gene: TRBV4-1
D gene: TRBD1
clone size: NA
CDR3 DNA: TGCGCCAGCAGCCAAGGGCCGGGACAGTGGTACGAGCAGTACTTC
CDR3 protein: CASSQGPGQWYEQYF

J gene: TRBJ1-2
V gene: TRBV29-1
D gene: NA
clone size: NA
CDR3 DNA: TGCAGCGTAGCTACAGGGATTCCTGGCTACACCTTC
CDR3 protein: CSVATGIPGYTF